These 4 T cell receptor beta chains originate from one sample sequenced in a study of molecular identifiers for immune sequencing clone quantification. TCRdb re-called the PCR reads with MiXCR, one entry per CDR3 protein. The sample yields roughly 65,000 distinct CDR3 sequences, under 20% seen once. The source material was naive CD8+ T cells from blood, with Jurkat cell RNA spiked in. Subset of the sample: FACS-sorted CD8+CD4-CCR7+CD45RA+ naive T cells. The receptor set was obtained from a human donor in good health. Some libraries in this study had Jurkat cell RNA spiked in.

The chain links TRBV12-3 or TRBV12-4 to TRBJ1-1, with TRBD1 as a possible D gene (6 bases). CDR3 size: 15 residues. With 4 bases removed from V and 1 base from J, the gap between germline ends came to 13 bases. The DNA for the CDR3 is TGTGCCAGCAGTTCTCAGACAGGTTGGAACACTGAAGCTTTCTTT. Translating it yields CASSSQTGWNTEAFF.

The chain carries TRBV6-1 and TRBJ2-1, with a weak D call TRBD2 (6 bases). V shed 2 bases and J shed 3 bases, with 14 bases lying between them. The CDR3 spans 16 residues. The germline V gene has CDR1 MNHNS and CDR2 SASEGT. The CDR3 here is CASSELGGWNYNEQFF. In DNA, the CDR3 is TGTGCCAGCAGTGAATTGGGAGGCTGGAACTACAATGAGCAGTTCTTC.

As for this clonotype: A single base separates this from a much larger clone, so it may be a read error. The V and J genes are TRBV28 and TRBJ1-1, with 8 bases lining up with TRBD1. The V gene's germline CDR1 is MDHEN and CDR2 SYDVKM. CDR3 length: 15 residues. This CDR3 is CASSPGRGLNTEALF. The CDR3 DNA sequence: TGTGCCAGCAGCCCTGGCAGGGGGCTGAACACTGAAGCTCTCTTT.

This clonotype was seen repeatedly, ten times or more. The rearrangement uses TRBV27 and TRBJ1-4, with D possibly matching TRBD1 (6 bases). CDR1 and CDR2 from the germline V gene are MNHEY and SMNVEV (reference sequence). This CDR3 is built from 14 residues. Trimming removed 2 bases at V and 7 bases at J, with 11 bases between. In DNA form, the CDR3 reads TGTGCCAGCAGTTTACTGTCGGGGGCTGAAAAACTGTTTTTT. Its translation is CASSLLSGAEKLFF. Full variable domain (missing parts from reference TRBV27 and TRBJ1-4): EAQVTQNPRYLITVTGKKLTVTCSQNMNHEYMSWYRQDPGLGLRQIYYSMNVEVTDKGDVPEGYKVSRKEKRNFPLILESPSPNQTSLYFCASSLLSGAEKLFFGSGTQLSVL.